One sample yielded the 25 T cell receptor beta chains listed below, sequenced in a study of blood T cell repertoires in COVID-19. Sequencing was performed with immunoSEQ multiplex PCR; in TCRdb, only in-frame clones are kept and a portion is missing. Of roughly 310,000 clones in the sample, about nine tenths were seen once. What was sequenced was PBMCs or T cells enriched from blood (not recorded which). The receptors come from a woman in her thirties or forties who had recovered from COVID-19.

The CDR3: CAGGQLPSNYGYTF. CDR3 bases: TGTGCCGGGGGACAGCTACCCTCCAACTATGGCTACACCTTC. This chain connects TRBV2 to TRBJ1-2; 7 bases match TRBD1. Per germline, CDR1 SNHLY and CDR2 FYNNEI. The CDR3 spans 14 residues. With 11 bases clipped from V and 2 bases from J, the junction kept 11 bases outside the gene matches.

V usage is TRBV12-3 or TRBV12-4 and J usage is TRBJ1-1; D not resolved. V gave up 6 bases and J gave up 1 base, with 3 bases separating them. The CDR3 runs to 11 residues. The CDR3 DNA reads as TGTGCCAGCAGCAAGAACACTGAAGCTTTCTTT. Translating it yields CASSKNTEAFF.

The CDR3, as DNA: TGTGCCACCGACCAGGGGACAAACACTGAAGCTTTCTTT. This gives the protein CATDQGTNTEAFF. This sequence joins TRBV10-3 and TRBJ1-1, with D possibly being TRBD1 (6 bases). CDR3 length: 13 residues. The V end was cut by 10 bases, the J end by 2 bases, with 14 bases between. Germline CDR1 is ENHRY and CDR2 is SYGVKD.

This clone was seen a single time. The chain has TRBV7-9 and TRBJ2-2; 7 bases match TRBD1. There are 14 residues in the CDR3. CDR1 and CDR2 (germline): SEHNR, FQNEAQ (reference sequence). Trimming removed 5 bases from V and 5 bases from J; junction bases left unmatched: 5. The CDR3 region is CASSHQGETGELFF. The DNA for the CDR3 is TGTGCCAGCAGCCATCAGGGGGAGACCGGGGAGCTGTTTTTT.

DNA for the CDR3: TGTGCCAGTAGTATAACGAGGCGGGGGGGTCACTATGAGCAGTTCTTC. Encoded protein: CASSITRRGGHYEQFF. The J gene is TRBJ2-1, the V gene TRBV19; 9 positions agree with TRBD2. V lost 2 bases and J lost 8; bases outside the gene matches: 10. Germline-derived CDR1 and CDR2 are LNHDA and SQIVND (reference sequence). The CDR3 has 16 amino acids. The full variable domain, completed using reference TRBV19 and TRBJ2-1, is DGGITQSPKYLFRKEGQNVTLSCEQNLNHDAMYWYRQDPGQGLRLIYYSQIVNDFQKGDIAEGYSVSREKKESFPLTVTSAQKNPTAFYLCASSITRRGGHYEQFFGPGTRLTVL.

J is TRBJ2-7 and V is TRBV9; 8 bases align to TRBD2. CDR3 size: 14 residues. The germline CDR1 and CDR2 sequences are SGDLS and YYNGEE. Trimming removed 3 bases from V and 12 bases from J; junction bases left unmatched: 14. In DNA, the CDR3 is TGTGCCAGCAGCGATGGACTAGCCACCACCGGCATGTACTTC. Translated: CASSDGLATTGMYF.

This sequence joins TRBV9 and TRBJ2-1, with TRBD1 as a possible D gene (5 bases). Trimming removed 4 bases from V and 2 bases from J, with 16 bases in between. The CDR3 runs to 16 residues. Per germline, CDR1 SGDLS and CDR2 YYNGEE. The chain's CDR3 is CASSRYQGGTYNEQFF. For the CDR3, the DNA is TGTGCCAGCAGCAGATATCAGGGTGGCACCTACAATGAGCAGTTCTTC.

The gene calls are TRBV28 and TRBJ1-1; D unresolved. V was cut by 6 bases and J by 3 bases, with 20 bases left in between. Germline V lookup: CDR1 MDHEN, CDR2 SYDVKM. CDR3 length: 16 residues. The DNA for the CDR3 is TGTGCCAGCAGGCAACCCTCGGGAGTACGGTACACTGAAGCTTTCTTT. Amino acids: CASRQPSGVRYTEAFF.

The chain uses TRBV6-2 or TRBV6-3 and TRBJ2-1; TRBD2 might be the D (5 bases). This CDR3 contains 16 residues. The V gene lost 2 bases and the J gene lost 8 bases, with 19 bases spanning the gap. Germline V gene sequence: CDR1 MNHEY, CDR2 SVGEGT. DNA for the CDR3: TGTGCCAGCAGTTACGTGCGCGGCGGGCAAAGGGATGAGCAGTTCTTC. It is translated as CASSYVRGGQRDEQFF.

This clone is a singleton in its sample. The chain couples TRBV30 to TRBJ1-1, with 7 nucleotides matching TRBD1. The CDR3 consists of 13 residues. Germline V CDR1 and CDR2: GTSNPN, SVGIG (reference sequence). The ends lost 3 bases at V and 1 base at J; junction bases unmatched: 2. Written as DNA, the CDR3 is TGTGCCTGGAGCCAGGGGGGGAACACTGAAGCTTTCTTT. The encoded protein is CAWSQGGNTEAFF.

The chain uses TRBV10-3 and TRBJ2-7; 8 bases agree with TRBD1. The ends lost 7 bases at V and 2 bases at J; junction bases unmatched: 7. Germline V lookup: CDR1 ENHRY, CDR2 SYGVKD. This CDR3 comprises 14 residues. CDR3 coding DNA: TGTGCCATCACCTCTGGACAGGGTGCCTACGAGCAGTACTTC. Its translation is CAITSGQGAYEQYF.

This clone was picked up a small number of times. CDR3 coding DNA: TGTGCCAGCAGCTTACCACAGGGGACTGAAGCTTTCTTT. Protein product: CASSLPQGTEAFF. This chain connects TRBV7-9 to TRBJ1-1; 7 bases line up with TRBD1. The germline CDR1 and CDR2 sequences are SEHNR and FQNEAQ (reference sequence). V was pared by 2 bases and J by 5 bases, with 2 bases of the junction left unmatched. The CDR3 consists of 13 residues.

This sequence joins TRBV11-3 and TRBJ2-7, with 10 bases identical to TRBD1. The CDR3 is 11 residues long. CDR1 and CDR2 from the germline V gene are SGHNT and YENEEA. V was pared by 8 bases and J by 7 bases, with 2 bases of the junction left unmatched. In nucleotides, the CDR3 is TGTGCCAGCGGGACAGGGGTTGAGCAGTACTTC. Protein: CASGTGVEQYF.

The genes are TRBV29-1 and TRBJ1-1; perhaps TRBD1 as D (5 bases). The V end was cut by 3 bases, the J end by 8 bases, with 13 bases between. The length of the CDR3 is 12 residues. Germline V lookup: CDR1 SQVTM, CDR2 ANQGSEA. As DNA, the CDR3 is TGCAGCGTTGAGGAAACGCGGGACGAAGCTTTCTTT. Encoded protein: CSVEETRDEAFF.

The V gene is TRBV13, the J gene TRBJ2-2, with TRBD1 identical over 11 bases. Germline loops: CDR1 PRHDT, CDR2 FYEKMQ (reference sequence). This CDR3 comprises 16 residues. Trimming cost V 3 bases and J 7 bases; bases outside gene matches: 7. As DNA, the CDR3 is TGTGCCAGCAGCTTCGGGGACAGGGGGAAAATCGGGGAGCTGTTTTTT. Translated: CASSFGDRGKIGELFF.

V and J are TRBV5-6 and TRBJ2-1; 7 bases fit TRBD1. Trimming cost V 0 bases and J 4 bases; bases outside gene matches: 1. This CDR3 has 14 amino acids. Germline values: CDR1 SGHDT, CDR2 YYEEEE. CDR3 nucleotide sequence: TGTGCCAGCAGCTTGGGGACAGGTTACAATGAGCAGTTCTTC. Its protein product is CASSLGTGYNEQFF.

The chain joins TRBV18 to TRBJ2-1, with D possibly matching TRBD1 (6 bases). This CDR3 contains 14 residues. Germline V lookup: CDR1 KGHSH, CDR2 LQKENI. V was shortened by 3 bases and J by 7 bases, with 13 bases between the two germline ends. In nucleotides, the CDR3 is TGTGCCAGCTCACCCCAGGGGTGGGGGAATGAGCAGTTCTTC. Translating it yields CASSPQGWGNEQFF. Full variable domain (outside the CDR3, taken from reference TRBV18 and TRBJ2-1): NAGVMQNPRHLVRRRGQEARLRCSPMKGHSHVYWYRQLPEEGLKFMVYLQKENIIDESGMPKERFSAEFPKEGPSILRIQQVVRGDSAAYFCASSPQGWGNEQFFGPGTRLTVL.

This sequence joins TRBV11-3 and TRBJ1-1; no firm D call. Germline V gene lookup returns CDR1 SGHNT and CDR2 YENEEA. Deletions cut 1 base from V and 0 bases from J, with 3 bases between. The CDR3 loop spans 13 amino acids. In nucleotides, the CDR3 is TGTGCCAGCAGCTTAGTAGTGAACACTGAAGCTTTCTTT. This codes for CASSLVVNTEAFF.

The chain combines TRBV7-3 with TRBJ2-3, with D possibly being TRBD1 (5 bases). V dropped 2 bases and J dropped 6 bases, with 12 bases sitting between them. Germline CDR1 reads SGHTA; CDR2 reads FQGTGA. The length of the CDR3 is 14 residues. CDR3 loop: CASSLGAGLDTQYF. CDR3 bases: TGTGCCAGCAGCTTAGGGGCCGGGCTGGATACGCAGTATTTT.

There are a few counts of this clone. The chain carries TRBV10-3 and TRBJ1-1, with D tentatively TRBD1 (5 bases). Trimming left V 1 base short and J 6 bases short, with 9 bases between. In germline, CDR1 is ENHRY, CDR2 SYGVKD. The CDR3 length is 13 residues. The CDR3 protein is CAISEFKGAEAFF. Written as DNA, the CDR3 is TGTGCCATCAGTGAGTTTAAAGGGGCTGAAGCTTTCTTT.

A remark on this clone: At one end the junction does not follow the germline gene, possibly because of a read error. This sequence joins TRBV7-7 and TRBJ2-1, with TRBD2 as a possible D gene (6 bases). Per the germline V gene, CDR1 is SSHAT and CDR2 is FNYEAQ (reference sequence). CDR3 size: 15 residues. In DNA form, the CDR3 reads TGTGCTAGCAGCTTAAGGGAGGCCTCCTACAATGAGCAGTTCTTC. This gives the protein CASSLREASYNEQFF.

The chain joins TRBV11-3 to TRBJ2-1, with 12 bases that match TRBD2. CDR3 length: 15 residues. V was pared by 4 bases and J by 8 bases, with 6 bases of the junction left unmatched. Germline CDR1 is SGHNT and CDR2 is YENEEA. The CDR3 nucleotides read TGTGCCAGCAGCTCCCTAGCGGGAGGGCCCCATGAGCAGTTCTTC. Its protein product is CASSSLAGGPHEQFF. The full variable domain, its missing parts supplied by reference TRBV11-3 and TRBJ2-1, is EAGVVQSPRYKIIEKKQPVAFWCNPISGHNTLYWYLQNLGQGPELLIRYENEEAVDDSQLPKDRFSAERLKGVDSTLKIQPAELGDSAVYLCASSSLAGGPHEQFFGPGTRLTVL.

The gene calls are TRBV5-1 and TRBJ1-4; D unresolved. CDR1 and CDR2 from the germline V gene are SGHRS and YFSETQ. The CDR3 runs to 15 residues. Trimming took 0 bases from V and 0 from J, leaving 6 bases between them. As DNA, the CDR3 is TGCGCCAGCAGCTTGGTGGAGGCAACTAATGAAAAACTGTTTTTT. Its protein is CASSLVEATNEKLFF.

This chain joins TRBV6-5 and TRBJ2-1; 7 bases line up with TRBD1. The germline V gene has CDR1 MNHEY and CDR2 SVGAGI. Trimming removed 2 bases from V and 0 bases from J; junction bases left unmatched: 4. This CDR3 is 16 amino acids long. DNA for the CDR3: TGTGCCAGCAGTTACCGCCGGGACAGCTCCTACAATGAGCAGTTCTTC. This translates into CASSYRRDSSYNEQFF.

The chain joins TRBV7-2 to TRBJ2-7; TRBD2 matches at 9 bases. Per germline, CDR1 SGHTA and CDR2 FQGNSA. V trimming: 7 bases; J trimming: 7 bases; junction bases outside the gene matches: 14. The length of the CDR3 is 15 residues. The CDR3 protein is CASNKAGTSSFEQYF. The CDR3 coding sequence is TGTGCCAGCAACAAAGCCGGGACTAGCTCGTTTGAGCAGTACTTC.